This T cell receptor (beta chain) was documented in a study of OX40 agonist ivuxolimab in advanced cancers. Turning to the overall study: Ivuxolimab was a fully human IgG2 agonistic monoclonal antibody targeting the costimulatory receptor OX40 (CD134). Partial responses occurred in three dose-escalation patients, of whom one had hepatocellular carcinoma and two had cutaneous melanoma. Intravenous ivuxolimab was administered to patients every 2 weeks at six dose levels: 0.01, 0.1, 0.3, 1.5, 3 and 10 mg/kg. Peripheral TCRbeta sequencing was intended to test whether TCR sequence diversity was altered and clonal T-cell expansion was caused by ivuxolimab. The paper covers the monotherapy dose-escalation part of the phase I ivuxolimab trial, which included N ≈ 50 patients. Prior anti-PD-1, anti-PD-L1 or anti-CTLA-4 therapy was permitted, and about two fifths of dose-escalation patients had received checkpoint inhibitors. In the dose-escalation cohort, around four fifths of patients were male, and the mean age was 60 years with a range of roughly 20 to 80. Of the approximately 54 dose-escalation patients, hepatocellular carcinoma was present in some 19, melanoma in roughly 15, renal cell carcinoma in 9 and head and neck cancer in 9.

Patients with autoimmune disease history or receiving systemic immunosuppression were excluded from the trial. In every dose cohort, peripheral blood was drawn for TCR sequencing at baseline, cycle 4 day 1, and cycle 7 day 1. Samples were obtained from an open-label, multicenter, first-in-human phase I dose-escalation trial of ivuxolimab. The trial enrolled adults with locally advanced or metastatic head and neck squamous cell, hepatocellular, melanoma or renal cell carcinoma. Before TCR sequencing, CD4+ T cells and CD8+ T cells were sorted from peripheral blood as separate populations. The CDR3 goes from the cysteine to the phenylalanine over 15 residues. Of all the DNA, just the CDR3 is kept, 45 bases in frame from base 1. The germline V gene supplies CDR1 SGHTA and CDR2 FQGNSA. V is pruned by 3 bases and J by 0 bases, leaving 3 bases of the junction without a gene match. The full study reports these points: Low levels of normalized T-cell clonal expansion were also seen in some patients who did not respond. Antigen specificity was not determined for the clonally expanded peripheral T cells. In the 0.1-3.0 mg/kg groups, partial responders were among the patients with the lowest normalized peripheral clonal expansion, particularly in CD8+ T cells. After ivuxolimab, expanded clones were on average more numerous among CD8+ T cells than among CD4+ T cells. At doses of 0.1 to 3.0 mg/kg, clonal expansion of both CD4+ and CD8+ T cells in blood was seen between baseline and week 6.

For sequencing of the TCRbeta CDR3 region, genomic DNA was extracted from the sorted cells. TCRbeta CDR3 regions were sequenced using the immunoSEQ Assay. TCRdb retrieved this table from immuneACCESS and kept in-frame rearrangements only. Not all clones are present; in checked studies, unresolved V genes account for under half, and no reason is known for the remainder. This sample has roughly 34,000 clones in its table, and over 60% of those were observed once. The ten largest clones add up to roughly 25% of the sample. This clone has only a few counts. Its binding antigen is unknown. No per-base quality is available; no much larger clone lies one base away.

The V gene is TRBV7-2 and the J gene is TRBJ2-7, and 9 junctional nucleotides match TRBD2. The TCR originated in an adult with an advanced solid tumor such as melanoma, head and neck, liver or kidney cancer. The source was CD4+ or CD8+ T cells sorted from blood, collected in a trial of the OX40 agonist ivuxolimab. CDR3 loop: CASSFQRGVSYEQYF. The bases read TGTGCCAGCAGCTTTCAGCGGGGGGTCTCCTACGAGCAGTACTTC.